This T cell receptor (beta chain) was obtained from a study of siplizumab effects on memory and regulatory T cells. Notes on the study in general: A minor fraction of alloreactive clones, and no more, mapped to unstimulated subsets.

Worth noting for this clone: Antigen specificity is unknown.

CDR1 SEHNR and CDR2 FQNEAQ come from the germline V gene (reference sequence). Trimming pared 9 bases from V and 5 bases from J, leaving 16 bases between. The CDR3 totals 13 residues. Profiled with immunoSEQ multiplex PCR; TCRdb holds only in-frame clones, not every one. The table has about 100,000 clones, roughly 94% seen once. Sequenced input: Tregs sorted from blood. The clonotype was recovered from a human donor in good health. The chain employs TRBV7-9 and TRBJ1-1; a possible D gene is TRBD1 (6 bases). CDR3: CASTHRVGTEAFF. CDR3 nucleotide sequence: TGTGCCAGTACACACAGGGTGGGGACTGAAGCTTTCTTT.